The T cell receptor beta chain described here comes from a study of cytomegalovirus exposure and HLA in healthy donors (TCRdb year 2017). Background for the entire study: An earlier analysis of approximately 590 of the donors reported 250 to 350 Gb of sequence data and about 100 million unique TCR beta sequences from 150 million to 200 million T cells. In an earlier analysis of roughly 600 of the donors, high-throughput TCR beta sequencing was used to judge whether each TCR beta V gene segment behaved as functional or pseudogenic. In a later genetic analysis, genome-wide SNP genotypes for about 55% of the roughly 700 donors were used, and that subset was treated as a discovery cohort. Among the roughly 380 genotyped donors, approximately 77% belonged to the genetic ancestry cluster associated with self-reported Caucasian donors. Because of strong linkage in the cohort, roughly 5 DR-DQ haplotypes were treated as single units for association and clustering. In the later analysis, no new phenotypic data were used to find candidate immune exposures; instead, reliance was placed on TCR beta sequences and their occurrence across donors. Using immunosequencing, the study profiled T cell repertoires from 666 subjects and related those repertoires to cytomegalovirus serostatus. A later analysis re-analyzed previously published TCR beta repertoires from about 600 donors and added high-resolution HLA genotyping to study TCR occurrence patterns. To predict cytomegalovirus infection status, the study combined high-throughput TCR immunosequencing, statistical association of individual TCRs with disease status, and machine learning. HLA typing covered class I and class II loci at four-digit resolution. Across 300 to 400 genotyped donors of the cohort, an average of about 240,000 unique TCR beta nucleotide sequences per donor were sequenced, and roughly a sixth of those sequences were non-productive. Typing coverage differed by locus: A, B, C, DRB1 and DQB1 were typed in about 620-640 donors, DQA1 in 500 to 550, DPA1 in 600 to 610, and DPB1 in 450 to 490. Donor age, sex, ethnicity and CMV serostatus were compiled alongside the repertoire data. All discovery cohort repertoires had been generated on a single sequencing platform. Roughly 320 gigabases of sequencing data and roughly 80 million unique TCR sequences made up an early release that covered several hundred HLA-typed donors. The study was designed to test whether signatures of past pathogen exposure could be identified by cataloging public T cell receptors. Besides the first cohort of 550 to 750 subjects, a separate validation cohort made up of roughly 120 different subjects was used. The study at large found these results: Because counts were too low, about 18 rarely observed V segments, including chromosome 9 orphons, were excluded from the earlier analysis of 587 of the donors. The only immune exposure information available for the cohort was CMV serostatus. In a later analysis, TCR association rates were found to vary across HLA loci, with the most associated TCRs seen for DRB1 alleles and the fewest for HLA-C alleles. Across donors, most TCR sequences were observed very rarely, whereas some public TCRs were present in many individuals. Because the 87-base-pair reads could not distinguish some IMGT-functional V segments, including TRBV6-2 and TRBV6-3, those segments were excluded. When HLA alleles, especially DR and DQ, strongly co-occurred, attributing TCR associations to individual alleles was difficult. A further reported finding was that TCR beta sequences accurately predicted the HLA-A and HLA-B alleles for most subjects in the first cohort. In a later analysis, most CMV-associated TCR beta chains were found to appear HLA-restricted, with HLA associations seemingly driven largely by CMV exposure. In vitro tests confirmed that a few of the cytomegalovirus-associated TCR beta chains recognize cytomegalovirus antigens. In a later analysis, some 18,000 TCR beta sequences were associated with specific HLA alleles at a false discovery rate of 0.05. Because HLA typing was unavailable for some donors at each locus, only the typed subset was used in association tests. The authors suggested that the approach could potentially be generalized to other disease states and immunological phenotypes. In an earlier analysis of a few hundred of the donors, most TCR beta V segments were observed in productive rearrangements about 87% or about 30% of the time, broadly matching IMGT annotations. The classifier was reported to diagnose cytomegalovirus status with high specificity and sensitivity in both the original cohort and the validation cohort. The presence/absence analyses assumed that sequencing depth was roughly uniform across donors, and that assumption may not be true. Linkage disequilibrium might explain the correlated functional status among segregating V segments, but an unknown experimental factor could not be ruled out. In the study, approximately 160 TCR beta chains were listed as associated with cytomegalovirus. According to a later analysis, parvovirus B19, influenza, CMV and Epstein-Barr virus appeared linked to several top co-occurrence clusters. This cohort had only TCR beta chains sequenced, and the lack of alpha or paired-chain data limited which features could be detected. A later analysis found that HLA-associated TCR beta chains were more clonally expanded and had lower generation probabilities than equally common non-associated chains. The sequencing pipeline was judged likely to have produced a cluster of highly shared sequence variants as a technical artifact. In a later genetic analysis, fewer N-insertions in productive TCRs were reported among donors in an Asian-associated ancestry cluster than the roughly 700-donor mean. A later genetic analysis associated a missense DCLRE1C variant with V-gene and J-gene trimming of TCR beta chains, and an independent cohort replicated the association.

The cohort consisted of fewer than 700 healthy bone marrow donors. All cohort members were sampled while nominally healthy, although unrecorded immune exposures were likely present. The donor tested CMV seropositive, placing the donor among the roughly 270 seropositive members of the cohort. Each donor provided a peripheral blood sample, and peripheral blood mononuclear cells were used for TCR beta sequencing. Genomic DNA extraction from the blood cell samples was performed with the Qiagen DNeasy Blood Extraction Kit. Library generation was performed with the immunoSEQ multiplex PCR assay. A mixture of 60 forward primers for TCR Vbeta segments and 13 reverse primers for TCR Jbeta segments was used in the multiplex PCR. The CDR3 region of rearranged TCR beta genes was amplified from genomic DNA with a multiplex PCR assay. The Illumina HiSeq System was used to sequence the amplified TCR beta libraries as 87-base-pair reads. From the authors' description of their analysis: A later analysis tallied roughly 80 million unique TCR beta chains across the 666 repertoires, and approximately 12 million of those chains were shared by two or more donors. Raw reads were error-corrected and collapsed into unique sequences with a nearest-neighbor algorithm that merged closely related sequences to remove PCR and sequencing errors. V, D and J gene segments were assigned by aligning CDR3 sequences to IMGT reference sequences. Each retained sequence needed at least a six-nucleotide match to both a V gene segment and a J gene segment. Rearrangements were classified as productive when the CDR3 lacked stop codons and remained in frame with V and J, and all other rearrangements were classified as non-productive. Following IMGT convention, CDR3 was defined as the stretch from the second conserved V-encoded cysteine up to the conserved J-encoded phenylalanine. Sequences without an unambiguous match to a single V gene segment were excluded from the earlier analysis of 450 to 650 of the donors. An earlier analysis of fewer than 650 of the donors classified V segments as functional when productive rearrangements were above 56.7% and as segregating when the standard deviation between donors was above 5%. A statistical classification framework was developed to diagnose cytomegalovirus status using the catalog of TCR beta chain sequences. In a later analysis, TCR nucleotide sequences were compared against IMGT/GENE-DB human TR gene sequences so that V and J genes could be assigned. A later analysis assigned CDR3 sequences and most-parsimonious VDJ recombination scenarios with the TCRdist pipeline. In a later analysis, every TCR beta chain was defined by the combination of its CDR3 amino acid sequence and its V-gene family, and reads without a unique V-gene family were dropped. In a later analysis, 450 to 600 highly shared, low-generation-probability nucleotide sequences were removed to address suspected cross-contamination and a sequencing artifact. In a later analysis, a clonal expansion index was calculated for each public chain from normalized within-repertoire ranks of inferred template counts. In a later analysis, generation probabilities were computed with a VDJ recombination model fitted to out-of-frame rearrangements, and the resulting probabilities were checked against IGoR. In a later analysis, TCR-TCR, TCR-HLA and TCR-CMV co-occurrence was scored with hypergeometric tests, and a repertoire-size bias correction was applied to TCR pairs. In a later analysis, false discovery rates were estimated by permuting HLA or CMV assignments 20 times. In a later analysis, co-occurring TCRs were grouped using DBSCAN, with TCRdist sequence similarity added in when clustering inside HLA-allele-positive subsets. Repertoires with fewer than 30,000 or more than 120,000 public chains, plus five repertoires with anomalous nucleotide sharing, were excluded from co-occurrence clustering. TCRdb re-hosts the immuneACCESS table, in-frame sequences only. Its copies lack some clones; in the studies checked, an unresolved V gene accounts for under half of them, and the cause for the rest is not known. V and J calls and clone size are those listed in that table; D and trimming were worked out from the DNA. Present in this sample are about 140,000 clones, around three quarters of which were seen just once. Jointly, the top ten make up approximately 6.3% of the sample.

Taken from the germline V gene (reference sequence), the CDR1 and CDR2 loops are MNHEY and SMNVEV. Clipping removes 4 bases from V and 3 bases from J, with 7 as the unmatched junction base count. Its CDR3 holds 15 amino acids, cysteine through phenylalanine. Just CDR3 DNA is preserved here, 45 bases in frame from base 1. On this clone: Its specific antigen is unknown. Base-call qualities are not available, and no considerably larger clone is one nucleotide away.

The receptor chain draws on TRBV27 and TRBJ1-1; TRBD1 agrees with 8 junctional bases. The clonotype was recovered from a middle-aged man in good health and CMV-seropositive. Sequencing was carried out using PBMCs. The nucleotide sequence is given as TGTGCCAGCAGTTCAGACAGGGGAAGGGACACTGAAGCTTTCTTT. It translates as CASSSDRGRDTEAFF.